Listed below are T cell receptor beta chains from one sample, sequenced in a study of patients and donors after allogeneic stem cell transplantation. One entry per CDR3 protein, called by TCRdb with MiXCR from the RT-PCR reads. The sample gives 900,000 to 1,000,000 distinct CDR3 sequences, roughly 18% of which show up once; under 6.5% is in the top ten. Sequenced material: blood, either unsorted or a sorted T cell fraction (not recorded which). The receptors were sampled from a human donor who was either an allogeneic HSCT recipient or a stem cell or donor lymphocyte infusion donor (not recorded which). It is not recorded whose cells these are; they may come from a transplant donor. The conserved cysteine and the conserved F or W are not part of the CDR3 here. Each record gives: J gene, V gene, CDR3 protein.

>TRBJ1-5|TRBV20-1
SAKPLTGGRGPQH
>TRBJ2-5|TRBV6-5
ASSSDRAALETQY
>TRBJ1-4|TRBV7-2
ASSARAGEKLF
>TRBJ2-7|TRBV6-5
ASSYKRGRSYEQY
>TRBJ1-1|TRBV5-1
ASTIQGAGTEAF
>TRBJ1-2|TRBV7-2
ASSLDPGGDGYT
>TRBJ2-1|TRBV4-3
ASSQDGGLAGNFYNEQF
>TRBJ2-1|TRBV27
ASSRGGADNEQF
>TRBJ2-5|TRBV6-1
ASSPTSSVGTQY
>TRBJ2-7|TRBV20-1
SAIFKRVEQY
>TRBJ1-6|TRBV27
ASKVLWEFSPLH
>TRBJ2-1|TRBV12-3/TRBV12-4
ASSRSWTSVHEQF
>TRBJ1-5|TRBV5-6
ASSMGHRHDQPQH
>TRBJ2-3|TRBV6-1
ASSPGAGTGGTDTQY
>TRBJ1-4|TRBV4-1
ASSPQGTGEKLF
>TRBJ1-3|TRBV4-1
ASSQPGIPPGNTIY
>TRBJ2-1|TRBV3-1
ASSQVTLFNEQF
>TRBJ1-2|TRBV7-9
ASSADRLLGYT
>TRBJ2-2|TRBV25-1
ASSDGLYTGELF
>TRBJ1-1|TRBV5-1
ASSTWTDHLNTEAF
>TRBJ1-1|TRBV4-1
ASSQDRISHWWNTEAF
>TRBJ2-7|TRBV11-2
ASSLARYSSYEQY
>TRBJ2-1|TRBV7-2
ASSFVAGGAYNEQF
>TRBJ1-5|TRBV15
ATSISGSNQPQH
>TRBJ2-5|TRBV7-2
ASSATVRVQETQY
>TRBJ2-2|TRBV20-1
SARGRLGELF
>TRBJ2-1|TRBV5-1
ASSLESGTSYNEQF
>TRBJ1-2|TRBV6-1
ASSLPGQLGYGYT
>TRBJ1-4|TRBV6-1
ASRKGDRGSRLF
>TRBJ2-7|TRBV7-2
ASSLAFTYEQY
>TRBJ1-4|TRBV12-3/TRBV12-4
ASSPSGPGEELF
>TRBJ2-3|TRBV20-1
SARDYSIRTDTQY
>TRBJ1-1|TRBV6-2/TRBV6-3
ASRDPTGGWSEAF
>TRBJ1-5|TRBV27
ASSLSGANQPQH
>TRBJ1-4|TRBV7-2
ASSTRATTNEKLF
>TRBJ1-2|TRBV30
ACGVRGYT
>TRBJ2-7|TRBV2
ASKGGGRDEQY
>TRBJ2-1|TRBV19
ASYSGGAYNEQF
>TRBJ1-1|TRBV7-2
ASSRQHGTVPTRGAF